This TCR beta chain was sequenced for a study of cytomegalovirus exposure and HLA in healthy donors. The study's findings and limits: Later analysis placed DRB1 highest and HLA-C lowest in TCR association rates, which differed by HLA locus. The authors listed some 150 TCR beta chains as cytomegalovirus-associated. When analyzed later, a missense DCLRE1C variant was found to be linked to TCR beta V- and J-gene trimming.

The PCR contained 60 Vbeta and 13 Jbeta primers. TCRdb's table, derived via immunoSEQ multiplex PCR, lists solely in-frame clones and lacks some. Counted here are 80,000 to 95,000 clones, 70% to 90% occurring once; the ten biggest clones make up roughly 5.9%. Points on this clone: Its antigen remains unknown.

The ends lost 5 bases at V and 2 bases at J; junction bases unmatched: 5. The CDR3 has 14 amino acids. The germline V gene encodes CDR1 MDHEN and CDR2 SYDVKM. This TCR derives from a woman aged 18-29 years in good health and CMV-seropositive. Sample: PBMCs. The chain combines TRBV28 with TRBJ2-7; 8 bases line up with TRBD2. The CDR3 sequence is CASSKPGLAYEQYF. CDR3 nucleotides: TGTGCCAGCAGTAAGCCGGGACTAGCCTACGAGCAGTACTTC.